This entry features one T cell receptor beta chain sequence. The target of this receptor is not known. No much larger clone exists at a distance of one base, and base qualities are not known. The sample is drawn from a study of T cells in Graves' hyperthyroidism and ophthalmopathy (dated by TCRdb to the late 2010s). About the investigation overall: Peripheral blood was sampled at the time of initial diagnosis, prior to any treatment. To identify distinguishing TCR V-J signatures, a discovery cohort of 100 or so patients was used, comprising 43 with Graves' ophthalmopathy and 57 with stable Graves' hyperthyroidism. Whether ophthalmopathy could be predicted prospectively was tested in an independent validation cohort made up of 18 to 20 hyperthyroidism patients plus 17 patients who later progressed to ophthalmopathy. The 90 to 100 discovery patients were randomly divided into training and test sets at a 7:3 ratio. In addition, the study compared T-cell repertoires in thyroid tissue and in blood from over 5 Graves' hyperthyroidism patients. Once sampling was done, hyperthyroidism patients were given methimazole at a starting dose of 30 mg daily, whereas ophthalmopathy patients were given high-dose intravenous methylprednisolone. TCR Vbeta CDR3 sequencing of approximately 140 peripheral blood samples (approximately 44 ophthalmopathy, 70 to 85 hyperthyroidism and approximately 17 progressor patients) is reported in the paper.

The TCR beta CDR3 regions were amplified from RNA transcripts. The TCR CDR3 was subjected to a first round of RT-PCR using the HTBI primer set and the Qiagen OneStep RT-PCR kit. Libraries were constructed in a second round of multiplex PCR, after which size selection and purification were performed. The libraries were sequenced on an Illumina HiSeq2000 using paired-end 100 bp reads. As for the original processing: Raw data were processed with SOAPnuke, discarding reads with adapters, uncalled bases, mean Phred below 15, or no exact constant-primer or identifier match. COPE v1.2.5 was used to merge high-quality paired reads, and clonotypes were defined as unique nucleotide sequences. Clonotypes were aligned to IMGT TRBV, TRBD and TRBJ reference segments using MiTCR v1.1. Analysis was restricted to V-J combinations with a frequency above 0.0001, which covered 99.2% of repertoires. The TCS score was defined as the ratio of F50 (clonal expansion) to E x V (chaos), calculated using BLOSUM62-based TCRdist between CDR3 peptides within each V-J. Welch's t-statistics and random forest reduced 500 to 550 V-J features to some 14, which were used in a naive Bayes classifier (R e1071). The Morisita-Horn index was used to measure how similar the thyroid and blood repertoires were. The raw public data were reprocessed by TCRdb itself: fastp quality trimming at Q25, MiXCR clonotype calling, in-frame beta chains only. Each CDR3 protein gets just one entry, which takes the most common genes and DNA from the rows behind it. The V and J calls reflect TCRdb's pipeline rather than the authors' work. The sample contains under 65,000 distinct CDR3 sequences, 53% of them found a single time. Approximately 3.4% of the sample rests with the top ten.

Deletion took 6 bases off V and 1 base off J, with a span of 6 bases between the germline ends. The cysteine opens and the phenylalanine closes a CDR3 of 12 amino acids. Only CDR3 DNA is held: 36 bases, read in frame from base 1. CDR1 and CDR2, per the germline V gene, are KGHSY and FQNENV. General findings and caveats noted by the study authors: Blood samples also contained most of the expanded thyroid clonotypes (frequency above 0.001), which suggests that blood repertoires may reflect thyroid immune responses. In validation, progression to ophthalmopathy was predicted by the model with 55% to 71% sensitivity and 72.22% specificity, a median of roughly six months before onset. In cross-validation, a model built on a 13 V-J signature told ophthalmopathy apart from stable hyperthyroidism with roughly 87% sensitivity and roughly 81% specificity, and in testing the same model reached 80%/75%. Sample size was not statistically predetermined, and blinding of investigators to group allocation was not performed.

Moderately to severely active disease, a Clinical Activity Score of at least 3, a NOSPECS grade of at least 4, and a duration under 3 months were present in ophthalmopathy patients. Any patient with an uncontrolled infection, another autoimmune disease, pregnancy or lactation was excluded. Diagnoses relied on clinical symptoms, serum thyroxine and TRAb, thyroid ultrasound and orbital computed tomography. PBMCs were separated from approximately 9.9 ml of fresh peripheral blood using Ficoll-Paque density gradient centrifugation. Total RNA was extracted using Trizol reagent, and RNA quality was assessed on an Agilent 2100 Bioanalyzer.

The chain couples TRBV16 to TRBJ2-5; TRBD1 might be the D gene, on 6 matching bases. Sequencing was performed on blood. This TCR was sampled from a woman aged 55 to 70 with Graves' ophthalmopathy. The DNA reads as follows: TGTGCCAGCAGACAGGGCCAAGAGACCCAGTACTTC. This encodes CASRQGQETQYF. The entire variable domain, with the stretches around the CDR3 drawn from the reference TRBV16 and TRBJ2-5 proteins, is GEEVAQTPKHLVRGEGQKAKLYCAPIKGHSYVFWYQQVLKNEFKFLISFQNENVFDETGMPKERFSAKCLPNSPCSLEIQATKLEDSAVYFCASRQGQETQYFGPGTRLLVL.